The present T cell receptor beta chain was sequenced within a study of blood T cell repertoires in COVID-19. Original analysis: It was from reference gene primer amplification that nucleated cell counts were estimated. Method: immunoSEQ multiplex PCR; TCRdb's copy keeps in-frame clones and lacks some. The D gene and trimming were derived from the DNA, and the V and J assignments and clone size from that table. In the table there are around 72,000 clones, under 90% of which are singletons. Germline CDR1 is LGHDT and CDR2 is YNNKEL (reference sequence). The CDR3 is 14 amino acids. The ends were cut back, 1 base at V and 6 bases at J, with 7 bases in the middle.

The sequenced material came from peripheral blood. This rearrangement joins TRBV3-1 (or the pseudogene TRBV3-2) to TRBJ1-6; tentatively, D is TRBD1 (5 bases). This clonotype was obtained from a man aged 65-85 years with active or convalescent COVID-19. This CDR3 reads CASSQAQGNSPLHF. CDR3 sequence (DNA): TGTGCCAGCAGCCAAGCTCAGGGTAATTCACCCCTCCACTTT.